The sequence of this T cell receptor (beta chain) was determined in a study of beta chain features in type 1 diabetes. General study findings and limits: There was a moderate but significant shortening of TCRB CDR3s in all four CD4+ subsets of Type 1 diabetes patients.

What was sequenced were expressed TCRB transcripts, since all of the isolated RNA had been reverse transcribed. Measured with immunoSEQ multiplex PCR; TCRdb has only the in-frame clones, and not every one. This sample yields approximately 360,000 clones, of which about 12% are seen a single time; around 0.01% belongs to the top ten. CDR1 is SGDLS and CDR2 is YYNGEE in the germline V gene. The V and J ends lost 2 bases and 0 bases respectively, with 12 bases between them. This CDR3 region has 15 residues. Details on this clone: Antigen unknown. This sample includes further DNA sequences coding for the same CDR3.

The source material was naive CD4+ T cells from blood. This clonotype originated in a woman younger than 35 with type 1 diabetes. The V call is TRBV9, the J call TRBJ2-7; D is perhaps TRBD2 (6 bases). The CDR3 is CASSVGSGSSYEQYF. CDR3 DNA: TGTGCCAGCAGCGTCGGTAGCGGTAGCTCCTACGAGCAGTACTTC.